These 11 T cell receptor beta chains were sequenced from one sample in a study of beta chain features in type 1 diabetes. Study-level points and caveats: Across all four CD4+ subsets, people with type 1 diabetes showed modestly shorter TCRB CDR3s.

Of the isolated RNA, all was reverse transcribed, and so the sequenced material was expressed TCRB transcripts. The protocol was immunoSEQ multiplex PCR, while the TCRdb copy is restricted to in-frame clones and leaves out a portion. Of 640,000 or so clones listed, around 15% are singletons. For these receptors, no antigen is known. The sample comprised naive CD4+ T cells from blood. Source of these receptors: a man younger than 35 with type 1 diabetes.

This clone was observed a few times. The gene calls are TRBV7-9 and TRBJ2-1, with D perhaps TRBD2 (5 bases). Trimming cost V 3 bases and J 8 bases, with 14 bases left between them. CDR1 is SEHNR and CDR2 is FQNEAQ in the germline V gene (reference sequence). This CDR3 is 14 amino acids long. The CDR3 bases are TGTGCCAGCAGCTTGACTAATGTCGTCGATGAGCAGTTCTTC. Its protein product is CASSLTNVVDEQFF.

Only a few counts were recorded for this clone. The chain joins TRBV29-1 to TRBJ1-2; 7 bases match TRBD1. The CDR3 extends over 15 amino acids. The V segment lost 5 bases and the J segment 0 bases; nucleotides outside the gene matches: 9. Germline V gene sequence: CDR1 SQVTM, CDR2 ANQGSEA. CDR3 loop: CSVPPGQPANYGYTF. The DNA for the CDR3 is TGCAGCGTTCCCCCGGGACAGCCGGCTAACTATGGCTACACCTTC.

The chain joins TRBV5-1 to TRBJ2-1; D may correspond to TRBD1 or TRBD2 (5 bases each). V lost 3 bases, J lost 0 bases, and 16 bases lay in between. The CDR3 loop spans 17 amino acids. CDR1 is SGHRS, CDR2 YFSETQ, per germline. In nucleotides, the CDR3 is TGCGCCAGCAGCTCCGACTTGGGACGGAGCTCCTACAATGAGCAGTTCTTC. This encodes CASSSDLGRSSYNEQFF. Together with reference TRBV5-1 and TRBJ2-1, the CDR3 gives the full variable domain: KAGVTQTPRYLIKTRGQQVTLSCSPISGHRSVSWYQQTPGQGLQFLFEYFSETQRNKGNFPGRFSGRQFSNSRSEMNVSTLELGDSALYLCASSSDLGRSSYNEQFFGPGTRLTVL.

The chain recombines TRBV2 with TRBJ1-2, with D possibly being TRBD1 (5 bases). The V and J ends lost 3 bases and 8 bases respectively, with 16 bases between them. The germline gives CDR1 SNHLY, CDR2 FYNNEI. The CDR3 totals 14 residues. In DNA form, the CDR3 reads TGTGCCAGCAGTGACGGGGGAGAAGGGCCCGGCTACACCTTC. This codes for CASSDGGEGPGYTF. The full variable domain, its missing parts supplied by reference TRBV2 and TRBJ1-2, is EPEVTQTPSHQVTQMGQEVILRCVPISNHLYFYWYRQILGQKVEFLVSFYNNEISEKSEIFDDQFSVERPDGSNFTLKIRSTKLEDSAMYFCASSDGGEGPGYTFGSGTRLTVV.

This chain joins TRBV7-2 and TRBJ1-6; no clear D. The CDR3 has 15 amino acids. Germline CDR1 and CDR2: SGHTA and FQGNSA. V lost 1 base, J lost 5 bases, and 9 bases lay in between. The CDR3 DNA follows: TGTGCCAGCAGCTTAGTGGGGTTGAATAATTCACCCCTCCACTTT. It yields the protein CASSLVGLNNSPLHF.

This clone appeared a few times. V is TRBV2 and J is TRBJ2-7; D remains ambiguous. The length of the CDR3 is 14 residues. Trimming stripped 5 bases from V and 0 bases from J, with 11 bases between. Germline values: CDR1 SNHLY, CDR2 FYNNEI. The CDR3 region is CASSFDRSSYEQYF. The CDR3 nucleotides read TGTGCCAGCAGTTTTGACCGGAGCTCCTACGAGCAGTACTTC.

This clone turned up a few times. The genes are TRBV9 and TRBJ2-4; tentatively, D is TRBD1 (5 bases). CDR3 length: 16 residues. The V end lost 4 bases, the J end lost 7 bases, and 21 bases lay between the germline ends. Per germline, CDR1 SGDLS and CDR2 YYNGEE. The CDR3 protein is CASSLSAGQNPNIQYF. CDR3 in DNA: TGTGCCAGCAGCTTGTCGGCTGGACAAAACCCTAACATTCAGTACTTC.

A note on this clone: The germline gene is not matched at one end of the junction; a read error may be the cause. The chain has TRBV29-1 and TRBJ1-1; 7 bases agree with TRBD1. There are 8 residues in the CDR3. Germline CDR1 is SQVTM and CDR2 is ANQGSEA. CDR3 region: CSAAGGVF. The CDR3 coding sequence is TGCAGCGCCGCAGGGGGGGTCTTT.

The gene calls are TRBV2 and TRBJ2-5, with 7 bases fitting TRBD1. The germline V gene has CDR1 SNHLY and CDR2 FYNNEI. The CDR3 covers 13 residues. Losses at the gene ends were 1 base for V and 11 bases for J; bases not matched to a gene: 7. The CDR3 nucleotides are TGTGCCAGCAGTGAAGAGGGCCAGGGGGTTCAGTACTTC. It specifies CASSEEGQGVQYF.

This clone was counted between two and nine times. The chain couples TRBV18 to TRBJ1-2; TRBD1 aligns across 10 bases. Germline V lookup: CDR1 KGHSH, CDR2 LQKENI. J was trimmed by 2 bases and V by 2 bases; bases with no gene match: 2. This CDR3 contains 15 residues. CDR3 protein: CASSPDRGLNYGYTF. The CDR3 DNA reads as TGTGCCAGCTCACCAGACAGGGGGCTAAACTATGGCTACACCTTC.

This clone was found a few times. This rearrangement joins TRBV6-1 to TRBJ2-3, with D hard to call. The CDR3 contains 11 residues. Trimming removed 5 bases at V and 5 bases at J, with 5 bases between. The germline CDR1 and CDR2 sequences are MNHNS and SASEGT. The chain's CDR3 is CASSRRDTQYF. Written as DNA, the CDR3 is TGTGCCAGCAGTAGGCGAGATACGCAGTATTTT.